Listed below are T cell receptor beta chains from one sample, sequenced in a study of cytomegalovirus exposure and HLA in healthy donors. The method was immunoSEQ multiplex PCR; TCRdb's version includes in-frame clones alone and lacks a portion of them. The listing records about 72,000 clones. Sequenced input: PBMCs. These receptor sequences come from a man aged 50 to 59 in good health and CMV-seropositive. The CDR3 runs from the conserved cysteine through the conserved F or W. The order of the fields is D gene, J gene, V gene, CDR3 DNA, CDR3 protein. A D gene is named only where the DNA matches it firmly.

>TRBD1|TRBJ1-2|TRBV4-2
TGTGCCAGCAGCCAAGGGGGGGGGACAGGGGACTACTATGGCTACACCTTC
CASSQGGGTGDYYGYTF
>.|TRBJ2-5|TRBV19
TGTGCCAGTAGTAGGGCCACAGGAGAGACCCAGTACTTC
CASSRATGETQYF
>TRBD1|TRBJ1-1|TRBV18
TGTGCCAGCTCACCACCGGGACAGGGCACTGAAGCTTTCTTT
CASSPPGQGTEAFF
>.|TRBJ1-2|TRBV9
TGTGCCAGCAGCGTAACCCCGTCAGGGAACTATGGCTACACCTTC
CASSVTPSGNYGYTF
>.|TRBJ1-1|TRBV18
TGTGCCAGTTTCTTAGGGGCCTTGGGTGCTGAAGCTTTCTTT
CASFLGALGAEAFF
>.|TRBJ1-1|TRBV5-6
TGTGCCAGCACAATCCCTGGACAGACTGAGAACACTGAAGCTTTCTTT
CASTIPGQTENTEAFF
>.|TRBJ2-5|TRBV6-5
TGTGCCAGCAGTTACTCGAGGGAGACCCAGTACTTC
CASSYSRETQYF
>.|TRBJ2-2|TRBV19
TGTGCCAGTAGGTTGGGTGGGGAGTTCGGGGAGCTGTTTTTT
CASRLGGEFGELFF
>TRBD1|TRBJ1-2|TRBV19
TGTGCCAGTACCTCCAGGGACAGGTCTGGCTACACCTTC
CASTSRDRSGYTF
>TRBD2|TRBJ2-7|TRBV7-9
TGTGCCAGCAGCTCCGGGACTAGCGGCTACGAGCAGTACTTC
CASSSGTSGYEQYF
>.|TRBJ1-2|TRBV2
TGTGCCAGCAGGAGACAGCAGCTTGGCTACACCTTC
CASRRQQLGYTF
>.|TRBJ2-7|TRBV28
TGTGCCAGCAGTTTAGGAGACCAGGGTCGGTACGAGCAGTACTTC
CASSLGDQGRYEQYF
>TRBD1|TRBJ2-1|TRBV11-2
TGTGCCAGCAGCCAGCCGGACAGGGGCGCAAAGTTCTTC
CASSQPDRGAKFF